The TCR beta chain described here comes from a study of CD8 T cells in ankylosing spondylitis. General study findings and limits: Seemingly distinctive of ankylosing spondylitis blood was a TCR beta motif formed by eight highly homologous variants. Disease-linked clones reportedly showed significant enrichment in matched ankylosing spondylitis synovial fluid. Earlier literature documents some of the motif variants in reactive arthritis synovial fluid and blood.

V dropped 3 bases and J dropped 0 bases, with 12 bases sitting between them. The germline gives CDR1 KGHSH, CDR2 LQKENI. The CDR3 is 15 amino acids. This clonotype has just a few counts. Its target is unknown. As the method for making TCR beta libraries, quantitative 5'-RACE with molecular barcodes was used. TCRdb independently ran MiXCR on the 5' RACE reads; one entry per CDR3 protein. The sample consists of a few hundred thousand distinct CDR3 sequences, 6.5% to 10% of them appearing once. The source material was blood, either unsorted or a sorted T cell fraction (not recorded which). The TCR comes from a male donor with ankylosing spondylitis. The rearrangement joins TRBV18 to TRBJ2-7, with TRBD2 as a possible D gene (6 bases). Written as DNA, the CDR3 is TGTGCCAGCTCACCGATAGCGGTAAACTCCTACGAGCAGTACTTC. Translating it yields CASSPIAVNSYEQYF.